The 22 T cell receptor beta chains in this list originate from one sample, sequenced in a study of early T cells in non-severe SARS-CoV-2 infection (dated by TCRdb to the early 2020s). The library relied on 5' RACE. The sequencer was a NextSeq 500. The public sequencing data were trimmed at Q25 with fastp and processed into clonotypes with MiXCR by TCRdb, which kept only in-frame beta chains. Identical CDR3 proteins give one entry, which carries the most common genes and DNA. The sample table records 55,000 to 75,000 distinct CDR3 sequences; 9.5% to 15% of these occur just once. In total, the top ten clones hold roughly 3.9% of the sample. The material sequenced was whole blood. Receptors originate from an adult who was a healthcare worker with PCR-confirmed SARS-CoV-2 infection or an uninfected control (not recorded which).

The sample holds a few counts of this clonotype. This chain joins TRBV28 and TRBJ1-5, with 7 nucleotides matching TRBD1. The V segment lost 4 bases and the J segment 3 bases; nucleotides outside the gene matches: 9. In germline, CDR1 is MDHEN, CDR2 SYDVKM. This CDR3 is 16 amino acids long. CDR3 nucleotides: TGTGCCAGCAGTTCCACGGGACAGCCTTTCAATCAGCCCCAGCATTTT. It translates to CASSSTGQPFNQPQHF.

This clonotype turned up a few times. V and J are TRBV9 and TRBJ2-2; 7 bases are a match to TRBD1. The CDR3 is made up of 14 amino acids. V shed 2 bases and J 6 bases; nucleotides not matched to a gene: 4. Germline-derived CDR1 and CDR2 are SGDLS and YYNGEE. CDR3 coding DNA: TGTGCCAGCAGCGTTGACAGGGTCGCCGGGGAGCTGTTTTTT. Protein product: CASSVDRVAGELFF.

This clonotype is medium-sized by share. V usage is TRBV9 and J usage is TRBJ2-6, with D perhaps TRBD2 (5 bases). The CDR3 is 13 amino acids. V lost 4 bases and J lost 3, with 5 bases in between. Germline loops: CDR1 SGDLS, CDR2 YYNGEE. CDR3 loop: CASSSGGANVLTF. For the CDR3, the DNA is TGTGCCAGCAGCAGCGGTGGGGCCAACGTCCTGACTTTC.

J is TRBJ2-7 and V is TRBV27; D is unresolved. The ends were cut back, 4 bases at V and 3 bases at J, with 13 bases in the middle. The CDR3 sequence is 14 residues long. Per germline, CDR1 MNHEY and CDR2 SMNVEV (reference sequence). The CDR3 region has the DNA TGTGCCAGCAGTTCCCCTTTGAGCTACTACGAGCAGTACTTC. Translated, it gives CASSSPLSYYEQYF.

This clonotype was seen more than once but under ten times. The chain couples TRBV6-5 to TRBJ2-1; TRBD2 agrees at 8 bases. The J segment lost 6 bases and the V segment lost 4 bases, leaving 5 bases of the junction unmatched. The V gene's germline CDR1 is MNHEY and CDR2 SVGAGI. The CDR3 is made up of 14 amino acids. In DNA form, the CDR3 reads TGTGCCAGCAGTTCCGGGACTAGGGGCAATGAGCAGTTCTTC. Translated: CASSSGTRGNEQFF.

In this sample, this clonotype turned up a few times. The chain combines TRBV7-3 with TRBJ2-1; TRBD2 agrees at 12 bases. CDR3 length equals 16 residues. Losses at the gene ends were 5 bases for V and 6 bases for J; bases not matched to a gene: 8. Germline values: CDR1 SGHTA, CDR2 FQGTGA. The CDR3 sequence: CASSPQTSGRRNEQFF. CDR3 in DNA: TGTGCCAGCAGCCCCCAGACTAGCGGGAGACGCAATGAGCAGTTCTTC.

This clonotype was detected ten times or more. The CDR3 nucleotides are TGTGCCAGCAGCCCTTACACCGGGGAGCTGTTTTTT. Its translation: CASSPYTGELFF. The V call is TRBV9, the J call TRBJ2-2; D not certain. Trimming left V 4 bases short and J 3 bases short, with 4 bases between. This CDR3 is built from 12 residues. Germline V lookup: CDR1 SGDLS, CDR2 YYNGEE.

In its sample, this clonotype was seen a few times. The gene calls are TRBV20-1 and TRBJ2-7, with D unresolved. The CDR3 spans 9 residues. V dropped 7 bases and J dropped 9 bases, with 10 bases sitting between them. Germline CDR1 is DFQATT and CDR2 is SNEGSKA (reference sequence). CDR3 protein: CSVSDRQYF. The DNA for the CDR3 is TGCAGTGTCAGTGACCGGCAGTACTTC.

This clonotype turned up a few times. CDR3 sequence: CSAGTRGVSYEQYF. In nucleotides, the CDR3 is TGCAGTGCTGGGACTAGAGGGGTCTCCTACGAGCAGTACTTC. This chain joins TRBV20-1 and TRBJ2-7, with 8 bases identical to TRBD2. The CDR3 has 14 amino acids. Looked up from germline, CDR1 is DFQATT and CDR2 is SNEGSKA (reference sequence). Trimming took 5 bases from V and 0 from J; bases not matched to a gene: 6.

The chain combines TRBV5-5 with TRBJ1-3; D unresolved. V was shortened by 0 bases and J by 0 bases, with 13 bases between the two germline ends. This CDR3 is built from 17 residues. The germline CDR1 and CDR2 sequences are SGHKS and YYEKEE (reference sequence). Here the CDR3 DNA reads TGTGCCAGCAGCTTGGGGTATTCAACGAGCTCTGGAAACACCATATATTTT. This codes for CASSLGYSTSSGNTIYF. Combining the CDR3 with reference TRBV5-5 and TRBJ1-3 gives the whole variable domain DAGVTQSPTHLIKTRGQQVTLRCSPISGHKSVSWYQQVLGQGPQFIFQYYEKEERGRGNFPDRFSARQFPNYSSELNVNALLLGDSALYLCASSLGYSTSSGNTIYFGEGSWLTVV.

The rearrangement links TRBV28 to TRBJ2-5; the match to TRBD2 covers 8 bases. The length of the CDR3 is 15 residues. The germline V gene encodes CDR1 MDHEN and CDR2 SYDVKM. With V trimmed by 5 bases and J by 2 bases, 7 bases remained unmatched. Written as DNA, the CDR3 is TGTGCCAGCAGTGCGGGACTAGAGGCTCAAGAGACCCAGTACTTC. Its translation is CASSAGLEAQETQYF.

The rearrangement joins TRBV5-1 to TRBJ1-6; D remains ambiguous. Trimming took off 4 bases at V and 0 bases at J, with 14 bases between the two ends. The CDR3 runs to 17 residues. Germline CDR1 SGHRS, CDR2 YFSETQ. This CDR3 reads CASSRQPRDSYNSPLHF. The CDR3 bases are TGCGCCAGCAGCCGACAACCGCGGGACTCCTATAATTCACCCCTCCACTTT.

The chain couples TRBV5-1 to TRBJ2-1, with 7 bases identical to TRBD1. The V gene's germline CDR1 is SGHRS and CDR2 YFSETQ. The CDR3 is 17 amino acids. V shed 3 bases, J shed 0 bases, and the junction held 9 bases outside the gene matches. CDR3 region: CASSYPKTGSSYNEQFF. CDR3 DNA sequence: TGCGCCAGCAGCTACCCCAAGACAGGGAGCTCCTACAATGAGCAGTTCTTC.

This clonotype has at least ten counts. The chain has TRBV13 and TRBJ2-7; tentative D call: TRBD2 (6 bases). The CDR3 sequence is 17 residues long. Trimming shortened V by 6 bases and J by 3 bases, and 24 bases separated the two germline ends. Looked up from germline, CDR1 is PRHDT and CDR2 is FYEKMQ (reference sequence). Here the CDR3 DNA reads TGTGCCAGCAGTCGAGATGCCCCTGCTAGCGTCAACTACGAGCAGTACTTC. Translating gives CASSRDAPASVNYEQYF.

This clonotype has ten or more counts. This chain joins TRBV12-3 or TRBV12-4 and TRBJ1-3, with D unclear. The CDR3 consists of 15 residues. The germline V and J ends were trimmed by 10 bases and 0 bases, with 16 bases remaining between them. The CDR3 protein is CATADSPPSGNTIYF. DNA for the CDR3: TGTGCCACCGCCGATTCCCCGCCCTCTGGAAACACCATATATTTT.

The rearrangement links TRBV7-3 to TRBJ2-6; tentatively, D is TRBD1 (5 bases). V lost 5 bases, J lost 4 bases, and 12 bases lay in between. Germline V gene sequence: CDR1 SGHTA, CDR2 FQGTGA. This CDR3 spans 15 amino acids. Here the CDR3 reads CASSPPRVGANVLTF. The CDR3 nucleotides are TGTGCCAGCAGCCCTCCCAGGGTCGGGGCCAACGTCCTGACTTTC.

In its sample, this clonotype was seen a few times. V gene TRBV29-1 combines with J gene TRBJ1-1, with 7 bases aligning to TRBD1. This CDR3 region has 15 residues. The junction had 11 bases not matched to a gene; V was cut back by 5 bases and J by 2 bases. Germline-derived CDR1 and CDR2 are SQVTM and ANQGSEA. For the CDR3, the DNA is TGCAGCGTTTACGCCATACAGGGGATAAACACTGAAGCTTTCTTT. Its translation is CSVYAIQGINTEAFF.

This clonotype was seen at least ten times. The chain couples TRBV29-1 to TRBJ2-1; the match to TRBD2 covers 9 bases. CDR3 length: 14 amino acids. Losses at the gene ends were 3 bases for V and 8 bases for J; bases not matched to a gene: 8. CDR1 is SQVTM and CDR2 is ANQGSEA in the germline V gene. This CDR3 reads CSVEGGRAVDEQFF. The CDR3 region has the DNA TGCAGCGTTGAGGGCGGGAGGGCCGTCGATGAGCAGTTCTTC.

This clonotype was picked up a small number of times. This chain connects TRBV9 to TRBJ2-2, with TRBD1 identical over 10 bases. CDR3 length: 14 amino acids. Germline values: CDR1 SGDLS, CDR2 YYNGEE. V lost 2 bases, J lost 6 bases, and 1 base stayed unmatched. The CDR3 here is CASSVGQGAGELFF. The CDR3 region has the DNA TGTGCCAGCAGCGTTGGACAGGGGGCCGGGGAGCTGTTTTTT.

The table lists this clonotype with a few counts. The chain joins TRBV28 to TRBJ2-7; 7 nucleotides agree with TRBD2. CDR3 length equals 15 residues. Trimming cost V 2 bases and J 7 bases; bases outside gene matches: 11. Germline V gives CDR1 MDHEN, CDR2 SYDVKM. CDR3 nucleotide sequence: TGTGCCAGCAGTTTAAGCGGCGGGAGAGGGTGGGAGCAGTACTTC. Protein: CASSLSGGRGWEQYF. The full variable domain, its missing parts supplied by reference TRBV28 and TRBJ2-7, is DVKVTQSSRYLVKRTGEKVFLECVQDMDHENMFWYRQDPGLGLRLIYFSYDVKMKEKGDIPEGYSVSREKKERFSLILESASTNQTSMYLCASSLSGGRGWEQYFGPGTRLTVT.

This clonotype appeared many times. The chain has TRBV11-2 and TRBJ2-1, with TRBD2 matching 10 bases. V shed 3 bases, J shed 11 bases, and the junction held 7 bases outside the gene matches. CDR1 is SGHAT and CDR2 is FQNNGV in the germline V gene. This CDR3 contains 14 residues. The CDR3 nucleotides are TGTGCCAGCAGCTTGGCTAGCGGGAGTTTAAAGCAGTTCTTC. Protein sequence: CASSLASGSLKQFF.

This clonotype has at least ten counts. The chain joins TRBV29-1 to TRBJ1-2; 10 bases match TRBD1. The J segment lost 7 bases and the V segment lost 3 bases, leaving 8 bases of the junction unmatched. Germline CDR1 reads SQVTM; CDR2 reads ANQGSEA. The CDR3 extends over 14 amino acids. The CDR3 coding sequence is TGCAGCGTTGACCGGGACAGGGGAATCGGTGGCTACACCTTC. It specifies CSVDRDRGIGGYTF.